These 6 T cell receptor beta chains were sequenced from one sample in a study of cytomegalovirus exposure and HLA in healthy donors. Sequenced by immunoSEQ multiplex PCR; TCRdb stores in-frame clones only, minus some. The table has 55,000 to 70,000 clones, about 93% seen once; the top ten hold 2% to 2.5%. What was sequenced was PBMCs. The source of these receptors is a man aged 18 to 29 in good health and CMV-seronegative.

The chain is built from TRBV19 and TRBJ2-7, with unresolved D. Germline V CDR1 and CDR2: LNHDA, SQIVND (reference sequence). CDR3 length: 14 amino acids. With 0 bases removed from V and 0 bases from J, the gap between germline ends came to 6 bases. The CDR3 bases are TGTGCCAGTAGTATAGAAGCAGGCTCCTACGAGCAGTACTTC. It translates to CASSIEAGSYEQYF.

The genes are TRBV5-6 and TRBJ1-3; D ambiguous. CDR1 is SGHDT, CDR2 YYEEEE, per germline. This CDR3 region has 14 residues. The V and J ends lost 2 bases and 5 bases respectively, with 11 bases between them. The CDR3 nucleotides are TGTGCCAGCAGCTTACTTGAGTCGCGAAACACCATATATTTT. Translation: CASSLLESRNTIYF.

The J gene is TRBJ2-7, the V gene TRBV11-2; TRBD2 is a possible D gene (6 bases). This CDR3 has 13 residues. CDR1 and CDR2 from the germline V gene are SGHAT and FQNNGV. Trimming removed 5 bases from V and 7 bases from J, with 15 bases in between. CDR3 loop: CASSLSLGGEQYF. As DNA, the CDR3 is TGTGCCAGCAGCCTTTCGTTAGGAGGGGAGCAGTACTTC.

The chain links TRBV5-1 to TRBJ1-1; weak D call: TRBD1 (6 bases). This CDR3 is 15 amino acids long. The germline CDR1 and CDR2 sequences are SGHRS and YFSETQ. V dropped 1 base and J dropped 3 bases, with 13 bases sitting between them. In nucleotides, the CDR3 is TGCGCCAGCAGCTTGAAACCAGGGGCGGACACTGAAGCTTTCTTT. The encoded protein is CASSLKPGADTEAFF.

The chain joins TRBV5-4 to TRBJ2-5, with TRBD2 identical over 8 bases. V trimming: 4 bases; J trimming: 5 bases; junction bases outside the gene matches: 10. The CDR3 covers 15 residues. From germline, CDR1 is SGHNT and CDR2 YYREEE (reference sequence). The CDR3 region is CASSGGLGAIETQYF. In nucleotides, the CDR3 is TGTGCCAGCAGCGGGGGACTAGGGGCTATCGAGACCCAGTACTTC.

The CDR3 sequence: CASSTRDRASYEQYF. DNA for the CDR3: TGTGCCAGCAGTACCCGGGACAGGGCCTCCTACGAGCAGTACTTC. This chain links TRBV2 with TRBJ2-7; 9 bases line up with TRBD1. This CDR3 has 15 residues. The germline V gene encodes CDR1 SNHLY and CDR2 FYNNEI. V shed 5 bases and J 0 bases; nucleotides not matched to a gene: 5.